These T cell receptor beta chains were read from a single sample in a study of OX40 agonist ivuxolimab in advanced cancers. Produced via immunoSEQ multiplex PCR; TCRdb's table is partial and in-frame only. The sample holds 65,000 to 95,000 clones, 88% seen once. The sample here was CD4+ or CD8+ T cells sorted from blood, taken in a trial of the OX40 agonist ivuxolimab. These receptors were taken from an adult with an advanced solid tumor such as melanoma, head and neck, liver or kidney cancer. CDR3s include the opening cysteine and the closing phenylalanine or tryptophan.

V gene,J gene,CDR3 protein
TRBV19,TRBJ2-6,CASSTVGTGVSGANVLTF
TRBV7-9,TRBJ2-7,CASSRALGSSYEQYF
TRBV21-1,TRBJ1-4,CAVQRGRDEKLFF
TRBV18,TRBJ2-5,CASSPPRSGGGPRETQYF
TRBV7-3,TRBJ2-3,CASSRDYTDTQYF
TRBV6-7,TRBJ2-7,CASPPSGGAETDYEQYF
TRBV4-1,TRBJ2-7,CASSQEGDRSYEQYF
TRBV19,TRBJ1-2,CASALVREVGYTF
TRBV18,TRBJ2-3,CASSATGAPDVDTQYF
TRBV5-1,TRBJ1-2,CASSQDPTGMDGYTF
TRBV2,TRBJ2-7,CASKRTESSYEQYF
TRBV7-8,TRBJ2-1,CASSTSSSSYNEQFF
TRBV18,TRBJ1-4,CASSPQGGVEKLFF
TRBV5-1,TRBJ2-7,CASSQGQGDEQYF
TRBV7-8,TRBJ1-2,CASSLVGGGQGRYTF
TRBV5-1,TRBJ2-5,CASSLGGAEETQYF
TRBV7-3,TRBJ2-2,CASSSNPGQGFTGELFF
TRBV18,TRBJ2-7,CASSPQGQGRKSYEQYF
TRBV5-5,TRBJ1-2,CASSPFNYGYTF
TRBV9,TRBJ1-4,CASSVGQGTEKLFF
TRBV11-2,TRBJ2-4,CASSFGTIKNIQYF
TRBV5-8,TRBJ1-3,CASSLGKHSGNTIYF